The 22 T cell receptor beta chains given below trace back to one sample, sequenced in a study of cytomegalovirus exposure and HLA in healthy donors (TCRdb year 2017). The method was the immunoSEQ multiplex PCR assay. For the multiplex PCR, a mixture combining 60 forward primers for TCR Vbeta segments and 13 reverse primers for TCR Jbeta segments was used. Held by TCRdb, this immuneACCESS table contains in-frame sequences only and omits some clones. Under half of the omission traces to an unresolved V gene where checked; the cause of the rest is unknown. This sample is represented by 100,000 to 150,000 clones; roughly 82% of them were singletons. Of the sample, approximately 4.2% is held by the ten largest clones. The sequencing input was PBMCs. These receptors were collected from a male donor in good health and CMV-seropositive.

V is TRBV28 and J is TRBJ2-1; 11 positions match TRBD2. This CDR3 region has 15 residues. Trimming at V came to 8 bases and at J to 3 bases, leaving 6 bases not matched to a gene. Germline values: CDR1 MDHEN, CDR2 SYDVKM. The CDR3 region has the DNA TGTGCCAGCCGATTTAGCGGGGGGGGCTACAATGAGCAGTTCTTC. This sequence encodes CASRFSGGGYNEQFF.

The chain couples TRBV6-1 to TRBJ2-7, with TRBD2 as a possible D gene (5 bases). The CDR3 length is 15 residues. Trimming took off 2 bases at V and 4 bases at J, with 15 bases between the two ends. The germline CDR1 and CDR2 sequences are MNHNS and SASEGT. The CDR3 coding sequence is TGTGCCAGCAGTGAACGGCCGGGGTACTCGTACGAGCAGTACTTC. Protein: CASSERPGYSYEQYF.

Comment on this clone: The conserved closing phenylalanine or tryptophan is absent in this CDR3, likely reflecting a read error. CDR3 residues: CASSLAGALAGELFC. The CDR3 DNA reads as TGCGCCAGCAGCTTAGCGGGAGCTTTGGCCGGGGAGCTGTTTTGT. The rearrangement links TRBV5-1 to TRBJ2-2, with 8 bases fitting TRBD2. Germline V gene sequence: CDR1 SGHRS, CDR2 YFSETQ. Germline trimming cut 2 bases from V and 6 bases from J; bases unmatched to any gene: 6. The CDR3 sequence is 15 residues long.

The V gene is TRBV6-1, the J gene TRBJ2-3, with TRBD1 matching over 9 bases. Per germline, CDR1 MNHNS and CDR2 SASEGT. Losses at the gene ends were 4 bases for V and 7 bases for J; bases not matched to a gene: 9. The CDR3 length is 15 residues. CDR3 bases: TGTGCCAGCAGTGTCCCTAGGACAGGGGAGAATACGCAGTATTTT. This gives the protein CASSVPRTGENTQYF.

This chain connects TRBV28 to TRBJ1-1; D might be TRBD1 (5 bases). Germline loops: CDR1 MDHEN, CDR2 SYDVKM. The CDR3 consists of 17 residues. Trimming cost V 2 bases and J 2 bases, with 18 bases left between them. The CDR3 sequence: CASSLRTPGTQNTEAFF. CDR3 DNA: TGTGCCAGCAGTTTACGGACCCCCGGGACTCAAAACACTGAAGCTTTCTTT.

The chain recombines TRBV19 with TRBJ2-6; 12 nucleotides line up with TRBD1. The CDR3 is made up of 19 amino acids. V trimming: 3 bases; J trimming: 0 bases; junction bases outside the gene matches: 6. The germline gives CDR1 LNHDA, CDR2 SQIVND (reference sequence). CDR3 loop: CASSMGPGQGASGANVLTF. For the CDR3, the DNA is TGTGCCAGTAGTATGGGGCCGGGACAGGGGGCCTCTGGGGCCAACGTCCTGACTTTC.

The genes are TRBV5-8 and TRBJ2-7; tentative D call: TRBD1 (5 bases). The length of the CDR3 is 14 residues. Germline V gene lookup returns CDR1 SGHTS and CDR2 YDEGEE. Trimming pared 1 base from V and 3 bases from J, leaving 11 bases between. Here the CDR3 DNA reads TGTGCCAGCAGCTTGCAGGCAGGGATCTACGAGCAGTACTTC. The encoded protein is CASSLQAGIYEQYF. Full variable domain (rest looked up from reference TRBV5-8 and TRBJ2-7): EAGVTQSPTHLIKTRGQQATLRCSPISGHTSVYWYQQALGLGLQFLLWYDEGEERNRGNFPPRFSGRQFPNYSSELNVNALELEDSALYLCASSLQAGIYEQYFGPGTRLTVT.

The gene calls are TRBV5-4 and TRBJ1-2; 8 bases agree with TRBD1. The CDR3 totals 16 residues. Trimming took 0 bases from V and 0 from J; bases not matched to a gene: 4. Germline-derived CDR1 and CDR2 are SGHNT and YYREEE (reference sequence). The CDR3 DNA reads as TGTGCCAGCAGCTTGGGGCAGGGGGCTTCTAACTATGGCTACACCTTC. Translating gives CASSLGQGASNYGYTF.

This rearrangement joins TRBV6-5 to TRBJ2-3, with a possible D match to TRBD2 (6 bases). V lost 5 bases, J lost 5 bases, and 14 bases lay in between. This CDR3 is 14 amino acids long. In germline, CDR1 is MNHEY, CDR2 SVGAGI. CDR3: CASSPRLVVDTQYF. In DNA form, the CDR3 reads TGTGCCAGCAGTCCCAGACTAGTGGTAGATACGCAGTATTTT.

For the CDR3, the DNA is TGTGCCAGCCCGGACAGCCTCTCCTACAATGAGCAGTTCTTC. Its translation is CASPDSLSYNEQFF. J is TRBJ2-1 and V is TRBV6-1, with D tentatively TRBD1 (6 bases). The CDR3 has 14 residues. Trimming left V 8 bases short and J 0 bases short, with 11 bases between. Germline values: CDR1 MNHNS, CDR2 SASEGT.

This chain links TRBV4-1 with TRBJ2-5; 8 bases align to TRBD1. The assigned J gene may be wrong: the sequence end matches TRBJ2-7 better. The CDR3 length is 15 residues. Germline CDR1 is MGHRA and CDR2 is YSYEKL. This CDR3 reads CASSQEGDRLYEQYF. CDR3 DNA sequence: TGCGCCAGCAGCCAAGAGGGGGACAGGCTATACGAGCAGTACTTC.

V usage is TRBV27 and J usage is TRBJ2-7, with 8 nucleotides matching TRBD1. The CDR3 is 13 residues long. The trim removed 6 bases at V and 4 bases at J, leaving 5 bases unmatched. The germline V gene has CDR1 MNHEY and CDR2 SMNVEV (reference sequence). The CDR3 is CASRQQGGYEQYF. In nucleotides, the CDR3 is TGTGCCAGCAGGCAACAGGGGGGATACGAGCAGTACTTC.

The V call is TRBV2, the J call TRBJ2-7; D perhaps matches TRBD1 (5 bases). The CDR3 covers 14 residues. Germline V gene data show CDR1 as SNHLY and CDR2 as FYNNEI. Trimming shortened V by 4 bases and J by 6 bases, and 16 bases separated the two germline ends. The CDR3 DNA is TGTGCCAGCAGTGGAGGTTTAGGGGTCCGCGAGCAGTACTTC. Amino acids: CASSGGLGVREQYF.

The rearrangement joins TRBV6-1 to TRBJ1-1, with a tentative D call TRBD1 (6 bases). The CDR3 is 13 amino acids. V dropped 4 bases and J dropped 6 bases, with 12 bases sitting between them. Germline V gives CDR1 MNHNS, CDR2 SASEGT. For the CDR3, the DNA is TGTGCCAGCAGTGCCCGGGACACCGCTGAAGCTTTCTTT. Encoded protein: CASSARDTAEAFF.

This clone turned up a few times. The chain joins TRBV7-9 to TRBJ1-4; TRBD1 matches 8 bases. The CDR3 is 16 amino acids. V trimming: 3 bases; J trimming: 6 bases; junction bases outside the gene matches: 9. Germline loops: CDR1 SEHNR, CDR2 FQNEAQ (reference sequence). Here the CDR3 DNA reads TGTGCCAGCAGCTTTGAATGGACAGGGCTTGATGAAAAACTGTTTTTT. This sequence encodes CASSFEWTGLDEKLFF.

V gene TRBV28 combines with J gene TRBJ1-6; D possibly corresponds to TRBD1 (6 bases). Trimming removed 11 bases at V and 10 bases at J, with 24 bases between. CDR3 length: 15 residues. CDR1 is MDHEN, CDR2 SYDVKM, per germline. The CDR3 loop is CAGQGTGNLRSPLHF. The CDR3 nucleotides are TGTGCCGGCCAGGGGACGGGGAACTTGCGATCACCCCTCCACTTT.

The chain carries TRBV7-9 and TRBJ1-3; TRBD1 matches 7 bases. CDR1 and CDR2 from the germline V gene are SEHNR and FQNEAQ (reference sequence). CDR3 length: 13 residues. V gave up 3 bases and J gave up 8 bases; unmatched junction bases: 4. Here the CDR3 DNA reads TGTGCCAGCAGCTTTATGACAGGGCACACCATATATTTT. Residues: CASSFMTGHTIYF.

J is TRBJ2-2 and V is TRBV21-1; TRBD1, the table's D call, was not compared with the DNA. TRBV21-1 is shown as a pseudogene. The CDR3 extends over 19 amino acids. The CDR3 DNA reads TGTGCCAGCAGCAAATTAAAGGCCAGACACATAAATAATGCCGGGGAGCTGTTTTTT. This encodes CASSKLKARHINNAGELFF.

This clone was observed a single time. The rearrangement joins TRBV7-6 to TRBJ1-4, with TRBD1 as a possible D gene (5 bases). The germline CDR1 and CDR2 sequences are SGHVS and FNYEAQ. There are 14 residues in the CDR3. The V end was cut by 1 base, the J end by 8 bases, with 11 bases between. The CDR3 loop reads CASSLDLQGEKLFF. CDR3 in DNA: TGTGCCAGCAGCTTAGATCTGCAGGGCGAAAAACTGTTTTTT. The entire variable domain, with the rest obtained from reference TRBV7-6 and TRBJ1-4, is as follows: GAGVSQSPRYKVTKRGQDVALRCDPISGHVSLYWYRQALGQGPEFLTYFNYEAQQDKSGLPNDRFSAERPEGSISTLTIQRTEQRDSAMYRCASSLDLQGEKLFFGSGTQLSVL.

This chain joins TRBV28 and TRBJ2-3; TRBD2 matches 7 bases. Germline V gene sequence: CDR1 MDHEN, CDR2 SYDVKM. V dropped 8 bases and J dropped 5; count of bases not matched to a gene: 16. The CDR3 contains 16 residues. The CDR3 DNA follows: TGTGCCAGCTCGGGTATTGCGCGGGAGTTGATAGATACGCAGTATTTT. Protein product: CASSGIARELIDTQYF.

This clone was recorded a few times. J is TRBJ2-2 and V is TRBV5-4, with D perhaps matching TRBD2 (6 bases). The germline V gene has CDR1 SGHNT and CDR2 YYREEE (reference sequence). V was pared by 1 base and J by 7 bases, with 14 bases between. The CDR3 is made up of 15 amino acids. The chain's CDR3 is CASSLTSLRGGELFF. In nucleotides, the CDR3 is TGTGCCAGCAGCTTGACTAGCCTACGTGGCGGGGAGCTGTTTTTT.

This clone was detected only once. V and J are TRBV5-4 and TRBJ2-2, with 12 nucleotides matching TRBD2. Germline V lookup: CDR1 SGHNT, CDR2 YYREEE (reference sequence). The CDR3 length is 15 residues. The ends lost 2 bases at V and 5 bases at J; junction bases unmatched: 1. The CDR3 sequence: CASSLGLAGTGELFF. The DNA of the CDR3 is TGTGCCAGCAGCTTAGGACTAGCGGGGACCGGGGAGCTGTTTTTT.